These 25 T cell receptor beta chains share one sample of origin, sequenced in a study of persistence of HIV-infected CD4 T cells. Sequencing used immunoSEQ version 4 in survey mode. Sequenced by immunoSEQ multiplex PCR; TCRdb stores in-frame clones only, minus some. This table holds about 17,000 clones, roughly two thirds found once. The stimulus was lysate of CMV-infected fibroblasts, approximately 9.7 ug/mL. CD4+ T cells upregulating both CD40 ligand and CD69 were sorted as responding cells. No antigen has been identified for these receptors. Sequences were derived from CD4+ T cells sorted from PBMCs after approximately 19-hour stimulation, sampled from a patient who received antiretroviral therapy. The receptors come from an adult woman with HIV who was CMV-seropositive.

This clone has a handful of counts. The genes are TRBV7-6 and TRBJ1-6; D is possibly TRBD1 (6 bases). Germline V CDR1 and CDR2: SGHVS, FNYEAQ. The length of the CDR3 is 16 residues. V dropped 1 base and J dropped 9 bases, with 16 bases sitting between them. Here the CDR3 reads CASSLVGQGSPSPLHF. CDR3 sequence (DNA): TGTGCCAGCAGCTTAGTAGGCCAGGGGTCTCCTTCACCCCTCCACTTT.

This clone has more than one count but fewer than ten. The chain employs TRBV19 and TRBJ1-5; no definite D call. The germline CDR1 and CDR2 sequences are LNHDA and SQIVND (reference sequence). The CDR3 is 15 amino acids. V lost 0 bases, J lost 3 bases, and 9 bases lay in between. The CDR3 protein is CASSIDLTPNQPQHF. CDR3 DNA: TGTGCCAGTAGTATAGATTTGACCCCCAATCAGCCCCAGCATTTT.

The chain employs TRBV9 and TRBJ2-6, with 7 nucleotides matching TRBD1. V trimming: 4 bases; J trimming: 1 base; junction bases outside the gene matches: 8. Germline CDR1 and CDR2: SGDLS and YYNGEE. This CDR3 contains 17 residues. The CDR3 region has the DNA TGTGCCAGCAGCTTACGACAGGGCCCGTCTGGGGCCAACGTCCTGACTTTC. Its protein product is CASSLRQGPSGANVLTF.

In DNA form, the CDR3 reads TGTGCCAGCAGCCCCTCCGGACTAGCATTTCAGACCCAGTACTTC. Its protein is CASSPSGLAFQTQYF. V is TRBV5-6 and J is TRBJ2-5; TRBD2 agrees at 8 bases. The ends lost 4 bases at V and 6 bases at J; junction bases unmatched: 11. Germline CDR1 SGHDT, CDR2 YYEEEE. The CDR3 runs to 15 residues.

The V call is TRBV18, the J call TRBJ1-5, with D possibly being TRBD1 (6 bases). Germline CDR1 is KGHSH and CDR2 is LQKENI. With 3 bases removed from V and 11 bases from J, the gap between germline ends came to 14 bases. This CDR3 has 13 residues. CDR3 amino acids: CASSPEGGLAQHF. The CDR3 region has the DNA TGTGCCAGCTCACCCGAGGGGGGTTTGGCCCAGCATTTT.

The chain combines TRBV5-1 with TRBJ2-6; D may be TRBD1 (5 bases). Germline values: CDR1 SGHRS, CDR2 YFSETQ. V gave up 2 bases and J gave up 1 base, with 10 bases separating them. This CDR3 spans 16 amino acids. CDR3 nucleotides: TGCGCCAGCAGCTTAACAGGACAATCTGGGGCCAACGTCCTGACTTTC. Its protein is CASSLTGQSGANVLTF.

V gene TRBV7-2 combines with J gene TRBJ1-5; D is unresolved. V lost 1 base, J lost 5 bases, and 15 bases lay in between. This CDR3 region has 16 residues. Germline loops: CDR1 SGHTA, CDR2 FQGNSA. The CDR3 coding sequence is TGTGCCAGCAGCTTAGTAGGTGGACGGACCTATCAGCCCCAGCATTTT. Translated, it gives CASSLVGGRTYQPQHF.

The table lists this clone with a few counts. The chain uses TRBV15 and TRBJ1-5; 8 nucleotides align to TRBD1. The length of the CDR3 is 14 residues. After removal of 4 bases from V and 4 bases from J, the junction contained 3 bases not matched to a gene. In germline, CDR1 is LNHNV, CDR2 YYDKDF (reference sequence). CDR3 DNA: TGTGCCACCAGCACGGGACAGGTTAATCAGCCCCAGCATTTT. Translation: CATSTGQVNQPQHF.

The rearrangement uses TRBV6-1 and TRBJ2-5; D is ambiguous. V was clipped by 2 bases and J by 1 base, with 17 bases between them. CDR1 and CDR2 (germline): MNHNS, SASEGT. The length of the CDR3 is 17 residues. CDR3 sequence: CASSENVWGTSQETQYF. As DNA, the CDR3 is TGTGCCAGCAGTGAAAATGTTTGGGGTACATCCCAAGAGACCCAGTACTTC.

The CDR3 DNA sequence: TGTGCCAGCAGCGTTGGCAACGTACGAACGAAAGAGACCCAGTACTTC. Translating gives CASSVGNVRTKETQYF. The rearrangement links TRBV27 to TRBJ2-5; D not resolved. The V end was cut by 6 bases, the J end by 3 bases, with 20 bases between. The CDR3 runs 16 residues. The germline V gene encodes CDR1 MNHEY and CDR2 SMNVEV (reference sequence).

The gene calls are TRBV19 and TRBJ2-6; D may be TRBD1 or TRBD2 (5 bases each). The germline V gene encodes CDR1 LNHDA and CDR2 SQIVND (reference sequence). Trimming shortened V by 7 bases and J by 0 bases, and 19 bases separated the two germline ends. There are 18 residues in the CDR3. The CDR3 nucleotides are TGTGCCAGTACCGCACGGGGCAGACTTTACTCTGGGGCCAACGTCCTGACTTTC. It is translated as CASTARGRLYSGANVLTF. The whole variable domain, remainder taken from reference TRBV19 and TRBJ2-6, is DGGITQSPKYLFRKEGQNVTLSCEQNLNHDAMYWYRQDPGQGLRLIYYSQIVNDFQKGDIAEGYSVSREKKESFPLTVTSAQKNPTAFYLCASTARGRLYSGANVLTFGAGSRLTVL.

This clone was detected a few times. This chain uses TRBV2 with TRBJ1-1, with D perhaps matching TRBD1 (5 bases). Trimming cost V 2 bases and J 6 bases, with 16 bases left between them. The CDR3 covers 15 residues. The germline V gene has CDR1 SNHLY and CDR2 FYNNEI. This chain's CDR3 is CASSELGLGEAEAFF. For the CDR3, the DNA is TGTGCCAGCAGTGAACTTGGTCTGGGGGAGGCTGAAGCTTTCTTT.

The V gene is TRBV7-2, the J gene TRBJ1-3, with D hard to call. Germline V gene lookup returns CDR1 SGHTA and CDR2 FQGNSA. The CDR3 loop spans 15 amino acids. With 5 bases removed from V and 0 bases from J, the gap between germline ends came to 11 bases. CDR3 sequence (DNA): TGTGCCAGCAGCCCCCAGGCCTTCTCTGGAAACACCATATATTTT. This codes for CASSPQAFSGNTIYF. Filled out from reference TRBV7-2 and TRBJ1-3, the complete variable domain reads GAGVSQSPSNKVTEKGKDVELRCDPISGHTALYWYRQSLGQGLEFLIYFQGNSAPDKSGLPSDRFSAERTGGSVSTLTIQRTQQEDSAVYLCASSPQAFSGNTIYFGEGSWLTVV.

The sample holds a few counts of this clone. This chain uses TRBV10-2 with TRBJ2-1; TRBD2 matches 11 bases. V was clipped by 6 bases and J by 8 bases; unmatched bases: 6. The CDR3 has 14 residues. CDR1 is WSHSY, CDR2 SAAADI, per germline. The CDR3 reads CASRVAGGADEQFF. The CDR3 bases are TGCGCCAGCAGGGTAGCGGGGGGGGCGGATGAGCAGTTCTTC.

The chain links TRBV2 to TRBJ2-2; TRBD2 is a possible D gene (7 bases). CDR3 length: 15 residues. Per germline, CDR1 SNHLY and CDR2 FYNNEI. V was cut by 11 bases and J by 3 bases, with 19 bases left in between. The CDR3 DNA is TGTGCCTCCCGTGGGGGGGCTACCTACACCGGGGAGCTGTTTTTT. It encodes CASRGGATYTGELFF. The full variable domain, completed using reference TRBV2 and TRBJ2-2, is EPEVTQTPSHQVTQMGQEVILRCVPISNHLYFYWYRQILGQKVEFLVSFYNNEISEKSEIFDDQFSVERPDGSNFTLKIRSTKLEDSAMYFCASRGGATYTGELFFGEGSRLTVL.

This chain uses TRBV12-3 or TRBV12-4 with TRBJ2-1, with D tentatively TRBD1 or TRBD2 (5 bases each). There are 12 residues in the CDR3. Deletions cut 6 bases from V and 12 bases from J, with 15 bases between. The CDR3 reads CASRGARGGQFF. The CDR3 nucleotides read TGTGCCAGCAGAGGCGCCCGTGGGGGGCAGTTCTTC.

This clone came up a few times. The chain is built from TRBV30 and TRBJ1-3; D unresolved. V dropped 5 bases and J dropped 4 bases, with 9 bases sitting between them. The length of the CDR3 is 12 residues. Germline V CDR1 and CDR2: GTSNPN, SVGIG (reference sequence). The chain's CDR3 is CAWDPWGNTIYF. The CDR3 region has the DNA TGTGCCTGGGATCCTTGGGGAAACACCATATATTTT.

This clone was seen more than once but under ten times. J is TRBJ2-7 and V is TRBV5-1; tentatively, D is TRBD1 (6 bases). This CDR3 has 13 residues. From germline, CDR1 is SGHRS and CDR2 YFSETQ. V was clipped by 6 bases and J by 4 bases, with 14 bases between them. The CDR3 loop is CASTATGLYEQYF. The CDR3 DNA follows: TGCGCCAGCACCGCGACAGGCCTTTACGAGCAGTACTTC.

The gene calls are TRBV29-1 and TRBJ2-3, with 9 bases fitting TRBD1. Germline trimming cut 4 bases from V and 6 bases from J; bases unmatched to any gene: 14. Germline CDR1 reads SQVTM; CDR2 reads ANQGSEA. The CDR3 is 16 residues long. The CDR3 is CSVGTRRDREGDTQYF. The CDR3 region has the DNA TGCAGCGTTGGCACCCGGAGGGACAGGGAAGGGGATACGCAGTATTTT.

The sample holds a few counts of this clone. The chain is built from TRBV6-5 and TRBJ1-5; D remains unclear. In germline, CDR1 is MNHEY, CDR2 SVGAGI. V lost 6 bases to trimming and J lost 7 bases, with 19 bases between them. The CDR3 extends over 15 amino acids. CDR3 nucleotides: TGTGCCAGCAGACAAACCTGGCGGGGAGCCCAGCCCCAGCATTTT. Its protein is CASRQTWRGAQPQHF.

This chain joins TRBV7-2 and TRBJ2-7; possibly TRBD1 for D (5 bases). Trimming cost V 4 bases and J 2 bases, with 12 bases left between them. The CDR3 runs 14 residues. CDR1 SGHTA and CDR2 FQGNSA come from the germline V gene. Here the CDR3 reads CASSSSGATYEQYF. In DNA form, the CDR3 reads TGTGCCAGCAGCTCCAGTGGGGCCACCTACGAGCAGTACTTC.

The chain links TRBV27 to TRBJ1-6; maybe TRBD1 (5 bases). With 3 bases removed from V and 6 bases from J, the gap between germline ends came to 9 bases. Germline assignment: CDR1 MNHEY and CDR2 SMNVEV (reference sequence). The CDR3 spans 14 residues. The CDR3 DNA sequence: TGTGCCAGCAGTTTTGGGGGGAGTAATTCACCCCTCCACTTT. Its protein is CASSFGGSNSPLHF.

V usage is TRBV20-1 and J usage is TRBJ2-1; 7 bases match TRBD2. Germline loops: CDR1 DFQATT, CDR2 SNEGSKA (reference sequence). The V and J ends lost 3 bases and 0 bases, in that order; junction bases with no gene match: 8. CDR3 size: 16 residues. The CDR3 nucleotides are TGCAGTGCTAGTAATACTCTAGCGGCCTCCTACAATGAGCAGTTCTTC. Translated, it gives CSASNTLAASYNEQFF.

The rearrangement links TRBV6-5 to TRBJ1-2; 9 nucleotides agree with TRBD1. Losses at the gene ends were 7 bases for V and 6 bases for J; bases not matched to a gene: 6. Germline loops: CDR1 MNHEY, CDR2 SVGAGI. This CDR3 is 13 amino acids long. CDR3 in DNA: TGTGCCAGCACCATAGACAGGGGGAATGGCTACACCTTC. This codes for CASTIDRGNGYTF.

This clone was detected only once. This CDR3 is CASSPRTGWANNEQFF. CDR3 DNA sequence: TGTGCCAGCAGCCCCCGGACAGGGTGGGCGAACAATGAGCAGTTCTTC. The chain carries TRBV7-8 and TRBJ2-1, with TRBD1 matching over 8 bases. V shed 5 bases, J shed 5 bases, and the junction held 11 bases outside the gene matches. CDR1 and CDR2 (germline): SGHVS, FQNEAQ. This CDR3 is built from 16 residues.